These 18 T cell receptor beta chains originate from one sample sequenced in a study of cytomegalovirus exposure and HLA in healthy donors. Amplification used 60 Vbeta primers and 13 Jbeta primers. The assay was immunoSEQ multiplex PCR, and TCRdb's table has in-frame clones only and misses some. The sample shows about 190,000 clones, more than 65% of them seen only once. Sequenced material: PBMCs. The receptors were gathered from a woman between 25 and 40 years old in good health and CMV-seropositive.

This CDR3 is CASSMRGAEQFF. In nucleotides, the CDR3 is TGTGCCAGTAGTATGCGCGGTGCTGAGCAGTTCTTC. The V and J genes are TRBV19 and TRBJ2-1, with no clear D. Germline V gene sequence: CDR1 LNHDA, CDR2 SQIVND (reference sequence). The CDR3 runs to 12 residues. V was cut by 3 bases and J by 9 bases, with 9 bases left in between.

The chain couples TRBV5-1 to TRBJ2-5; D may be TRBD2 (8 bases). V lost 0 bases and J lost 3, with 12 bases in between. The CDR3 length is 15 residues. Per the germline V gene, CDR1 is SGHRS and CDR2 is YFSETQ. The CDR3 coding sequence is TGCGCCAGCAGCTTGGGTAGCGGGACAGAAGAGACCCAGTACTTC. It yields the protein CASSLGSGTEETQYF.

This clone has a single count. The genes are TRBV18 and TRBJ2-7; 8 nucleotides agree with TRBD2. Germline V gene data show CDR1 as KGHSH and CDR2 as LQKENI. J gave up 7 bases and V 4 bases, and 12 bases lay outside the gene matches. The CDR3 spans 15 residues. The CDR3 sequence is CASSLLLTSEEEQYF. In DNA form, the CDR3 reads TGTGCCAGCTCACTCCTCCTGACTAGCGAGGAAGAGCAGTACTTC.

The chain carries TRBV11-2 and TRBJ2-2; 9 bases are shared with TRBD1. Germline trimming cut 4 bases from V and 3 bases from J; bases unmatched to any gene: 3. Germline V lookup: CDR1 SGHAT, CDR2 FQNNGV. This CDR3 region has 15 residues. The CDR3 is CASSSGTGYTGELFF. The CDR3, as DNA: TGTGCCAGCAGCTCCGGGACAGGGTACACCGGGGAGCTGTTTTTT.

The rearrangement joins TRBV5-4 to TRBJ1-2; D is unclear. CDR1 SGHNT and CDR2 YYREEE come from the germline V gene (reference sequence). This CDR3 has 12 amino acids. Trimming removed 3 bases at V and 6 bases at J, with 9 bases between. Written as DNA, the CDR3 is TGTGCCAGCAGCTACGGCGGAGATGGCTACACCTTC. Encoded protein: CASSYGGDGYTF.

This sequence joins TRBV29-1 and TRBJ2-1, with D possibly TRBD1 on 5 matching bases. Deletions cut 6 bases from V and 5 bases from J, with 14 bases between. CDR1 SQVTM and CDR2 ANQGSEA come from the germline V gene. The CDR3 runs to 13 residues. In DNA form, the CDR3 reads TGCAGCGTCCAGGGTATAACGAACAATGAGCAGTTCTTC. As protein: CSVQGITNNEQFF.

J is TRBJ1-4 and V is TRBV6-5, with 9 bases aligning to TRBD1. Germline values: CDR1 MNHEY, CDR2 SVGAGI. The CDR3 is 15 amino acids. Germline trimming cut 9 bases from V and 8 bases from J; bases unmatched to any gene: 13. CDR3 in amino acids: CASSTGTGIREKLFF. The CDR3 DNA reads TGTGCCAGTTCCACCGGGACAGGGATAAGAGAAAAACTGTTTTTT.

The chain couples TRBV2 to TRBJ1-6; D remains unclear. Germline V gene data show CDR1 as SNHLY and CDR2 as FYNNEI. V was pared by 7 bases and J by 4 bases, with 8 bases between. There are 13 residues in the CDR3. CDR3 residues: CASNVQYNSPLHF. CDR3 in DNA: TGTGCCAGCAACGTGCAGTATAATTCACCCCTCCACTTT.

The chain links TRBV7-2 to TRBJ1-4, with TRBD1 matching over 7 bases. Germline V CDR1 and CDR2: SGHTA, FQGNSA. CDR3 length: 15 residues. J gave up 4 bases and V 4 bases, and 6 bases lay outside the gene matches. The CDR3 protein is CASSSQTGINEKLFF. Written as DNA, the CDR3 is TGTGCCAGCAGCTCTCAGACAGGGATTAATGAAAAACTGTTTTTT.

This clone is a singleton in its sample. The V call is TRBV18, the J call TRBJ2-1, with D perhaps matching TRBD1 (7 bases). The ends were cut back, 8 bases at V and 7 bases at J, with 18 bases in the middle. The germline gives CDR1 KGHSH, CDR2 LQKENI. The CDR3 is 14 residues long. Written as DNA, the CDR3 is TGTGCCAGCCTCGCGAACAGGGGAGGTAATGAGCAGTTCTTC. Translating gives CASLANRGGNEQFF.

This sequence joins TRBV7-2 and TRBJ2-7; the match to TRBD2 covers 8 bases. V was pared by 3 bases and J by 6 bases, with 10 bases of the junction left unmatched. Germline V gives CDR1 SGHTA, CDR2 FQGNSA. This CDR3 has 15 residues. The DNA for the CDR3 is TGTGCCAGCAGCTTTAGCGGGATAGTCCGGTTCGAGCAGTACTTC. Its translation is CASSFSGIVRFEQYF.

The V and J genes are TRBV6-1 and TRBJ1-5; D is unclear. This CDR3 has 13 residues. V was pared by 1 base and J by 3 bases, with 4 bases between. CDR1 is MNHNS and CDR2 is SASEGT in the germline V gene. The CDR3 reads CASSEVFNQPQHF. CDR3 in DNA: TGTGCCAGCAGTGAAGTATTCAATCAGCCCCAGCATTTT.

Ten or more counts support this clone. The chain joins TRBV5-6 to TRBJ2-2; 11 bases match TRBD2. Germline-derived CDR1 and CDR2 are SGHDT and YYEEEE. Trimming removed 3 bases from V and 1 base from J; junction bases left unmatched: 2. The CDR3 covers 16 residues. The CDR3 DNA reads as TGTGCCAGCAGCTACCTAGCGGGAGGGAACACCGGGGAGCTGTTTTTT. Its translation is CASSYLAGGNTGELFF. Full variable domain (missing parts from reference TRBV5-6 and TRBJ2-2): DAGVTQSPTHLIKTRGQQVTLRCSPKSGHDTVSWYQQALGQGPQFIFQYYEEEERQRGNFPDRFSGHQFPNYSSELNVNALLLGDSALYLCASSYLAGGNTGELFFGEGSRLTVL.

A single count supports this clone. The chain uses TRBV2 and TRBJ2-1; D perhaps matches TRBD2 (6 bases). This CDR3 is 20 amino acids long. Germline-derived CDR1 and CDR2 are SNHLY and FYNNEI. V lost 7 bases to trimming and J lost 1 base, with 29 bases between them. This CDR3 reads CASITREGVGGGISYNEQFF. In DNA form, the CDR3 reads TGTGCCAGCATCACCCGGGAAGGGGTGGGAGGCGGAATATCCTACAATGAGCAGTTCTTC.

CDR3 DNA: TGTGCCAGCAGCTTCTTGGGACAGAACACCGGGGAGCTGTTTTTT. Its protein is CASSFLGQNTGELFF. The rearrangement links TRBV5-5 to TRBJ2-2, with a possible D match to TRBD1 (6 bases). The V end was cut by 2 bases, the J end by 1 base, with 9 bases between. The CDR3 has 15 amino acids. The germline V gene has CDR1 SGHKS and CDR2 YYEKEE (reference sequence). Filled out from reference TRBV5-5 and TRBJ2-2, the complete variable domain reads DAGVTQSPTHLIKTRGQQVTLRCSPISGHKSVSWYQQVLGQGPQFIFQYYEKEERGRGNFPDRFSARQFPNYSSELNVNALLLGDSALYLCASSFLGQNTGELFFGEGSRLTVL.

This clone was found a few times. The chain links TRBV27 to TRBJ1-1; a possible D gene is TRBD1 (5 bases). The V gene lost 7 bases and the J gene lost 5 bases, with 17 bases spanning the gap. CDR1 and CDR2 (germline): MNHEY, SMNVEV (reference sequence). There are 14 residues in the CDR3. The CDR3 reads CASTPPGLATEAFF. The CDR3 DNA reads TGTGCCAGCACCCCACCGGGACTAGCGACTGAAGCTTTCTTT.

J is TRBJ2-1 and V is TRBV6-5; 8 bases line up with TRBD1. Unmatched junction bases numbered 11, after V lost 1 base and J lost 9 bases. CDR3 length: 16 amino acids. CDR1 is MNHEY and CDR2 is SVGAGI in the germline V gene. For the CDR3, the DNA is TGTGCCAGCAGTTACTTAGGGACAGGTGTTTACGGTGAGCAGTTCTTC. Its translation is CASSYLGTGVYGEQFF.

The rearrangement joins TRBV28 to TRBJ2-1; D is possibly TRBD1 (6 bases). The germline CDR1 and CDR2 sequences are MDHEN and SYDVKM. V lost 5 bases and J lost 1, with 18 bases in between. The CDR3 is 17 residues long. The CDR3 loop is CASSPGRGQLSYNEQFF. The CDR3 DNA is TGTGCCAGCAGTCCAGGTAGAGGACAGCTTTCCTACAATGAGCAGTTCTTC.